This T cell receptor (beta chain) was sequenced during a study of blood T cell repertoires in COVID-19. Original processing notes: From reference gene primer amplification, estimates of nucleated cell counts were derived. Clones were read by immunoSEQ multiplex PCR, and TCRdb kept only the in-frame ones, dropping some. V, J and clone size are taken as reported in that table, and D and trimming were inferred from the DNA itself. The sample has about 360,000 clones; approximately 87% are singletons. Germline CDR1 and CDR2: ENHRY and SYGVKD. CDR3 size: 13 residues. After removal of 8 bases from V and 0 bases from J, the junction contained 2 bases not matched to a gene. Everyone who took part was about 18 to 89 years old, and they came from 20 to 25 US areas. In Cohort 3, a recovered donor had either two negative PCRs, clearance, or symptom resolution.

Sequencing was carried out using PBMCs or T cells enriched from blood (not recorded which). The origin of this receptor is a man aged 30 to 39 who had recovered from COVID-19. The chain is built from TRBV10-3 and TRBJ1-1; TRBD1 matches at 8 bases. The DNA of the CDR3 is TGTGCCATCGCCAGGGGGCTGAACACTGAAGCTTTCTTT. It codes for CAIARGLNTEAFF.